One sample yielded the 9 T cell receptor beta chains listed below, sequenced in a study of shared T cell receptors in the human thymus (dated by TCRdb to 2020 to 2022). Preparation of the library involved the immunoSEQ multiplex PCR assay. Entries here come from immuneACCESS through TCRdb and include only in-frame sequences with V and J called. Some clones fail to appear in such tables; in the studies checked, an unresolved V gene covers under half of the shortfall, and the cause of the remainder is unknown. Recorded for this sample are 720,000 or so clones; approximately 85% of them occurred a single time. The top ten constitute 0.008% to 0.011% of the sample. The same specimen was also included in a second study, on human thymus T cells.

Sequenced material: thymocytes. The receptors originated from a girl under three years old with a congenital heart defect. Donor details come from another sample of the same person, matched by shared clones.

This chain links TRBV27 with TRBJ2-1; 8 positions agree with TRBD2. Germline V gene data show CDR1 as MNHEY and CDR2 as SMNVEV (reference sequence). The CDR3 spans 19 residues. Trimming cost V 1 base and J 4 bases; bases outside gene matches: 15. CDR3 loop: CASSLLGWRLAPTYNEQFF. Here the CDR3 DNA reads TGTGCCAGCAGTTTATTGGGCTGGAGACTAGCGCCTACGTACAATGAGCAGTTCTTC.

This chain joins TRBV25-1 and TRBJ1-5; D possibly corresponds to TRBD1 (5 bases). Trimming removed 6 bases from V and 7 bases from J, with 10 bases in between. The CDR3 runs 12 residues. CDR1 and CDR2 from the germline V gene are MGHDK and SYGVNS. The DNA of the CDR3 is TGTGCCAGCAGCCGGGGGAACCAGCCCCAGCATTTT. This translates into CASSRGNQPQHF.

The J gene is TRBJ1-2, the V gene TRBV2, with D possibly being TRBD1 (5 bases). The CDR3 covers 14 residues. V lost 1 base and J lost 6, with 12 bases in between. CDR1 and CDR2 (germline): SNHLY, FYNNEI. In nucleotides, the CDR3 is TGTGCCAGCAGTGAAGTTTACAGGACCGATGGCTACACCTTC. Protein: CASSEVYRTDGYTF.

V usage is TRBV4-3 and J usage is TRBJ1-2; D gene uncertain. Per germline, CDR1 LGHNA and CDR2 YSLEER. Trimming left V 0 bases short and J 4 bases short, with 15 bases between. The CDR3 runs 16 residues. In DNA, the CDR3 is TGCGCCAGCAGCCAAGATAGAGGGCAGACCCCCTATGGCTACACCTTC. This gives the protein CASSQDRGQTPYGYTF.

The rearrangement uses TRBV7-4 and TRBJ2-7, with D unclear. V gave up 5 bases and J gave up 4 bases, with 18 bases separating them. The CDR3 runs to 15 residues. The germline V gene has CDR1 SGHVT and CDR2 SQSDAQ. The CDR3 loop reads CASSPLSTRIYEQYF. The DNA for the CDR3 is TGTGCCAGCAGCCCCCTCTCTACGCGGATTTACGAGCAGTACTTC.

The chain has TRBV5-4 and TRBJ2-7; TRBD2 aligns across 8 bases. Unmatched junction bases numbered 14, after V lost 2 bases and J lost 4 bases. Per germline, CDR1 SGHNT and CDR2 YYREEE (reference sequence). This CDR3 region has 17 residues. This CDR3 is CASSFGGGLGAGYEQYF. DNA for the CDR3: TGTGCCAGCAGCTTCGGGGGGGGCCTAGGGGCGGGATACGAGCAGTACTTC.

This clone was observed a single time. The genes are TRBV5-6 and TRBJ1-2, with a tentative D call TRBD1 (5 bases). The CDR3 loop spans 14 amino acids. From germline, CDR1 is SGHDT and CDR2 YYEEEE. V was trimmed by 6 bases and J by 5 bases, leaving 17 bases between them. This CDR3 is CASTVGGWRYGYTF. The CDR3 DNA follows: TGTGCCAGCACCGTGGGGGGGTGGCGTTATGGCTACACCTTC.

This chain joins TRBV7-6 and TRBJ1-5, with D maybe TRBD1 (5 bases). The CDR3 runs to 16 residues. Deletions cut 5 bases from V and 0 bases from J, with 14 bases between. Germline-derived CDR1 and CDR2 are SGHVS and FNYEAQ. CDR3 amino acids: CASSPDEGVSNQPQHF. The DNA of the CDR3 is TGTGCCAGCAGCCCGGATGAAGGGGTTAGCAATCAGCCCCAGCATTTT.

The chain joins TRBV5-6 to TRBJ1-1; TRBD1 is a possible D gene (5 bases). Germline-derived CDR1 and CDR2 are SGHDT and YYEEEE. V shed 1 base and J shed 8 bases, with 9 bases lying between them. The CDR3 is 12 amino acids. The CDR3: CASSLSREEAFF. CDR3 in DNA: TGTGCCAGCAGCTTGAGCAGGGAAGAAGCTTTCTTT.